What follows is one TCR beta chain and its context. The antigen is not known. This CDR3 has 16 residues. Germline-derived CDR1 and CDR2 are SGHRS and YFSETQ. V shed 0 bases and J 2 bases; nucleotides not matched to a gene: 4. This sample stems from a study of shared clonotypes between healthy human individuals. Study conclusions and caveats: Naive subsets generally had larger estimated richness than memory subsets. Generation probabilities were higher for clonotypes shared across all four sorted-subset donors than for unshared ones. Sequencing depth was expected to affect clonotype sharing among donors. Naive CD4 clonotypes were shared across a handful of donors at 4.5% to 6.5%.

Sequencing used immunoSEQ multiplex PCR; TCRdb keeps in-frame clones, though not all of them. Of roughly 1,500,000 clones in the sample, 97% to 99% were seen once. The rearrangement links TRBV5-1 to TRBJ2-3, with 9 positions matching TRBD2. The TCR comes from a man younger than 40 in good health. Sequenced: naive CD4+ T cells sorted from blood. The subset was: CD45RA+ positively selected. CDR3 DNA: TGCGCCAGCAGCTTGGGGCTAGCGGGAATCACAGATACGCAGTATTTT. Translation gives CASSLGLAGITDTQYF.